The 21 T cell receptor beta chains below were found in one sample sequenced in a study of cytomegalovirus exposure and HLA in healthy donors. The PCR made use of 60 Vbeta and 13 Jbeta primers. The table came from immunoSEQ multiplex PCR; TCRdb's copy has only in-frame clones and leaves some out. The table lists about 180,000 clones, less than 90% of them singletons. Specimen: PBMCs. These receptors were obtained from a boy aged 2 to 9 in good health and CMV-seronegative.

The chain has TRBV6-1 and TRBJ2-5; perhaps TRBD2 as D (6 bases). TRBJ2-7 matches the DNA end more closely, so the J call is doubtful. The CDR3 runs 15 residues. From germline, CDR1 is MNHNS and CDR2 SASEGT. In DNA, the CDR3 is TGTGCCAGCAGTGAAGTGGAGGGTCTCATTTACGAGCAGTACTTC. The encoded protein is CASSEVEGLIYEQYF.

The chain joins TRBV7-2 to TRBJ2-2; a possible D gene is TRBD2 (6 bases). The CDR3 loop spans 17 amino acids. Germline CDR1 SGHTA, CDR2 FQGNSA. V lost 5 bases to trimming and J lost 2 bases, with 18 bases between them. The CDR3 nucleotides are TGTGCCAGCAGCCCCCCGGGGCGGGGATTAAACACCGGGGAGCTGTTTTTT. The encoded protein is CASSPPGRGLNTGELFF.

This chain joins TRBV19 and TRBJ2-5; D might be TRBD1 (5 bases). Germline V gene sequence: CDR1 LNHDA, CDR2 SQIVND (reference sequence). The CDR3 is made up of 14 amino acids. V lost 3 bases and J lost 0, with 8 bases in between. This CDR3 reads CASSIPGYQETQYF. CDR3 nucleotide sequence: TGTGCCAGTAGTATCCCAGGGTACCAAGAGACCCAGTACTTC.

This chain uses TRBV7-7 with TRBJ2-3, with 12 bases that match TRBD2. CDR3 length: 18 amino acids. V shed 3 bases and J 0 bases; nucleotides not matched to a gene: 7. CDR1 and CDR2 from the germline V gene are SSHAT and FNYEAQ (reference sequence). CDR3 DNA: TGTGCCAGCAGCTTGAGGTCTAGCGGGAGGGGTAGCACAGATACGCAGTATTTT. Encoded protein: CASSLRSSGRGSTDTQYF. Looking up the rest from reference TRBV7-7 and TRBJ2-3 gives the full variable domain: GAGVSQSPRYKVTKRGQDVTLRCDPISSHATLYWYQQALGQGPEFLTYFNYEAQPDKSGLPSDRFSAERPEGSISTLTIQRTEQRDSAMYRCASSLRSSGRGSTDTQYFGPGTRLTVL.

The chain combines TRBV5-1 with TRBJ1-1; D is possibly TRBD1 (5 bases). The CDR3 spans 13 residues. V was clipped by 4 bases and J by 5 bases, with 12 bases between them. Germline values: CDR1 SGHRS, CDR2 YFSETQ. For the CDR3, the DNA is TGCGCCAGCAGCCCGGATCAGGGTACTGAAGCTTTCTTT. It codes for CASSPDQGTEAFF.

The chain couples TRBV5-6 to TRBJ1-1; 9 bases align to TRBD1. V dropped 4 bases and J dropped 3; count of bases not matched to a gene: 13. CDR1 is SGHDT, CDR2 YYEEEE, per germline. The CDR3 is 17 residues long. CDR3 bases: TGTGCCAGCAGCCCACCCGGGACAGGGACCTTGGACACTGAAGCTTTCTTT. The encoded protein is CASSPPGTGTLDTEAFF.

V gene TRBV19 combines with J gene TRBJ1-5; weak D call: TRBD1 (5 bases). There are 13 residues in the CDR3. V shed 7 bases and J shed 5 bases, with 12 bases lying between them. Germline CDR1 reads LNHDA; CDR2 reads SQIVND (reference sequence). Here the CDR3 reads CASIGAADQPQHF. The CDR3 coding sequence is TGTGCCAGTATTGGGGCAGCAGATCAGCCCCAGCATTTT.

J is TRBJ2-3 and V is TRBV6-1; TRBD1 matches at 7 bases. The length of the CDR3 is 15 residues. Germline-derived CDR1 and CDR2 are MNHNS and SASEGT. Trimming at V came to 7 bases and at J to 3 bases, leaving 10 bases not matched to a gene. CDR3 residues: CASNTNRGQTDTQYF. As DNA, the CDR3 is TGTGCCAGCAACACAAACAGGGGCCAGACAGATACGCAGTATTTT.

The J gene is TRBJ1-4, the V gene TRBV4-1, with no clear D. Germline-derived CDR1 and CDR2 are MGHRA and YSYEKL. V was shortened by 0 bases and J by 11 bases, with 13 bases between the two germline ends. This CDR3 region has 14 residues. The CDR3 DNA follows: TGCGCCAGCAGCCAAGAAATCAATAGCGAGAAACTGTTTTTT. This sequence encodes CASSQEINSEKLFF.

This clone occurred once. This sequence joins TRBV5-4 and TRBJ2-3, with 12 bases matching TRBD2. Losses at the gene ends were 3 bases for V and 5 bases for J; bases not matched to a gene: 4. This CDR3 contains 15 residues. The germline V gene has CDR1 SGHNT and CDR2 YYREEE (reference sequence). CDR3 sequence reads: CASSSSGRAGDTQYF. The CDR3 DNA follows: TGTGCCAGCAGCTCTAGCGGGAGGGCGGGAGATACGCAGTATTTT.

This sequence joins TRBV6-1 and TRBJ2-1; 8 positions agree with TRBD1. Germline loops: CDR1 MNHNS, CDR2 SASEGT. The V and J ends lost 4 bases and 3 bases, in that order; junction bases with no gene match: 8. This CDR3 is built from 16 residues. This CDR3 is CASSGPGQANYNEQFF. CDR3 DNA sequence: TGTGCCAGCAGTGGCCCGGGACAGGCGAACTACAATGAGCAGTTCTTC.

The V call is TRBV7-9, the J call TRBJ2-7; 9 bases map to TRBD2. J was trimmed by 0 bases and V by 5 bases; bases with no gene match: 5. CDR1 and CDR2 from the germline V gene are SEHNR and FQNEAQ (reference sequence). The CDR3 length is 15 residues. The CDR3 region has the DNA TGTGCCAGCAGCCCGCTAGCGGGAAGCTCCTACGAGCAGTACTTC. Translation: CASSPLAGSSYEQYF.

This rearrangement joins TRBV7-6 to TRBJ2-1; TRBD2 aligns across 8 bases. Trimming at V came to 3 bases and at J to 0 bases, leaving 4 bases not matched to a gene. The CDR3 runs 16 residues. The germline V gene has CDR1 SGHVS and CDR2 FNYEAQ. The CDR3 region is CASSFQRGSSYNEQFF. The CDR3 nucleotides read TGTGCCAGCAGCTTCCAGCGGGGGAGCTCCTACAATGAGCAGTTCTTC.

The J gene is TRBJ2-5, the V gene TRBV29-1; 12 nucleotides align to TRBD1. The J call is in doubt because the DNA end fits TRBJ2-7 better. CDR3 length: 14 amino acids. The germline V gene encodes CDR1 SQVTM and CDR2 ANQGSEA. CDR3 region: CSVARDRGQYEQYF. For the CDR3, the DNA is TGCAGCGTTGCCAGGGACAGGGGGCAATACGAGCAGTACTTC.

The chain combines TRBV6-5 with TRBJ2-5; weak D call: TRBD2 (6 bases). The J call may be faulty, since TRBJ2-7 better matches the DNA end. The CDR3 is 14 amino acids. Germline CDR1 reads MNHEY; CDR2 reads SVGAGI. The CDR3: CASSYHGLNYEQYF. The CDR3 DNA sequence: TGTGCCAGCAGTTACCACGGACTAAACTACGAGCAGTACTTC.

The chain recombines TRBV9 with TRBJ2-7, with 10 bases identical to TRBD2. The CDR3 covers 14 residues. With 3 bases clipped from V and 4 bases from J, the junction kept 4 bases outside the gene matches. Per the germline V gene, CDR1 is SGDLS and CDR2 is YYNGEE. CDR3 region: CASSASGREYEQYF. CDR3 DNA: TGTGCCAGCAGCGCTAGCGGGAGAGAATACGAGCAGTACTTC.

The table lists this clone with a few counts. This sequence joins TRBV6-5 and TRBJ2-7, with a possible D match to TRBD1 (6 bases). CDR3 length: 12 residues. CDR1 is MNHEY, CDR2 SVGAGI, per germline. The chain's CDR3 is CAVHRDPYEQYF. Here the CDR3 DNA reads TGTGCAGTCCACAGGGACCCCTACGAGCAGTACTTC.

This chain uses TRBV6-1 with TRBJ2-1; 12 nucleotides agree with TRBD2. The CDR3 runs to 15 residues. Per the germline V gene, CDR1 is MNHNS and CDR2 is SASEGT. V lost 11 bases, J lost 7 bases, and 12 bases stayed unmatched. The CDR3 reads CALTPLAGGPNEQFF. The CDR3 DNA reads TGTGCCCTAACTCCCCTAGCGGGAGGGCCGAATGAGCAGTTCTTC.

This clone was observed a handful of times. The rearrangement uses TRBV6-5 and TRBJ2-3; 8 nucleotides agree with TRBD1. The CDR3 consists of 16 residues. The V gene end was trimmed by 3 bases and the J gene end by 2 bases; junction bases not matched to a gene: 7. Looked up from germline, CDR1 is MNHEY and CDR2 is SVGAGI. The CDR3 loop reads CASSYVQGAATDTQYF. The DNA of the CDR3 is TGTGCCAGCAGTTATGTGCAGGGGGCGGCCACAGATACGCAGTATTTT.

The CDR3 bases are TGTGCCAGTAAACCCCGCGGGAGGTTTGATGAGCAGTTCTTC. Translation gives CASKPRGRFDEQFF. The chain uses TRBV19 and TRBJ2-1; 8 nucleotides agree with TRBD2. The CDR3 totals 14 residues. With 7 bases clipped from V and 8 bases from J, the junction kept 10 bases outside the gene matches. From germline, CDR1 is LNHDA and CDR2 SQIVND (reference sequence).

This chain joins TRBV5-6 and TRBJ2-1, with D uncertain. Deletions cut 5 bases from V and 0 bases from J, with 15 bases between. The germline gives CDR1 SGHDT, CDR2 YYEEEE. CDR3 length: 16 residues. CDR3 residues: CASSFPFASSYNEQFF. As DNA, the CDR3 is TGTGCCAGCAGTTTTCCCTTTGCGAGCTCCTACAATGAGCAGTTCTTC. The full variable domain, with the rest looked up from reference TRBV5-6 and TRBJ2-1, is DAGVTQSPTHLIKTRGQQVTLRCSPKSGHDTVSWYQQALGQGPQFIFQYYEEEERQRGNFPDRFSGHQFPNYSSELNVNALLLGDSALYLCASSFPFASSYNEQFFGPGTRLTVL.